The entry below gives a single T cell receptor beta chain sequence along with its context. Its antigen is as yet unknown. The data are from a study of Graves' ophthalmopathy and Graves' hyperthyroidism. Study context: The term stable hyperthyroidism indicated an absence of ophthalmopathy within 18 months of follow-up.

V gave up 1 base and J gave up 7 bases; unmatched junction bases: 4. CDR1 is SQVTM, CDR2 ANQGSEA, per germline. CDR3 length: 13 amino acids. Study findings and constraints: Researchers report that a 13-signature model separated ophthalmopathy from stable hyperthyroidism, posting around 86% sensitivity and more than 70% specificity. Sensitivity reached around 67% and specificity 72.22% when the model predicted ophthalmopathy progression. Most expanded clonotypes in thyroid above 0.001 frequency also showed up in blood.

Amplification of TCR beta CDR3 regions used RNA transcripts. Investigators did first-round RT-PCR with HTBI primers, then second-round multiplex PCR. A single record per CDR3 protein comes from TCRdb applying MiXCR to the multiplex PCR reads. This table has 500,000 to 600,000 distinct CDR3 sequences, roughly 39% appearing once. The rearrangement links TRBV29-1 to TRBJ2-7; 10 positions agree with TRBD2. The TCR originated in an adult man with Graves' hyperthyroidism. The specimen sequenced was peripheral blood or thyroid tissue (not recorded which). The CDR3 bases are TGCAGCGTTGAAGGTACTAGCGGGAATGAGCAGTACTTC. Amino acid sequence: CSVEGTSGNEQYF.